This is a list of T cell receptor beta chains from one sample in a study of human T cells and chemical hapten exposure. TCRdb re-called the RACE reads with MiXCR, one entry per CDR3 protein. The repertoire has tens of thousands of distinct CDR3 sequences, about 7% of them found once; the top ten carry around 1.6%. The sample consisted of whole blood, taken in connection with sensitization to the hapten diphenylcyclopropenone (DPC). The receptors here all came from a woman in her twenties or thirties with alopecia areata. Some clones in this sample may be carry-over from other donors' samples. Both conserved end residues are part of each CDR3. D genes are given only for firm matches. Expanded clones get a size class; other rows say once, few or many, or leave the size out.

length: 14
J: TRBJ2-6
V: TRBV7-9
D: .
size: many
DNA: TGTGCCAGCCAGAGTAGCTCTGGGGCCAACGTCCTGACTTTC
CDR3: CASQSSSGANVLTF

length: 14
J: TRBJ1-4
V: TRBV9
D: TRBD1
size: few
DNA: TGTGCCAGCAGCGTACAGGGGGTTGATGAAAAACTGTTTTTT
CDR3: CASSVQGVDEKLFF

length: 13
J: TRBJ2-5
V: TRBV6-2/TRBV6-3
D: TRBD2
size: many
DNA: TGTGCCAGCACCCTACTAGCGGGGGGGCCCCAGTACTTC
CDR3: CASTLLAGGPQYF

length: 17
J: TRBJ1-5
V: TRBV21-1
D: .
size: .
DNA: TGTGCCAGCAGCAGGGAGGCCGGGACAGGCTGTTATCAGCCCCAGCATTTT
CDR3: CASSREAGTGCYQPQHF

length: 13
J: TRBJ1-2
V: TRBV7-9
D: TRBD1
size: .
DNA: TGTGCCAGCAGCACACAGGGGGACTATGGCTACACCTTC
CDR3: CASSTQGDYGYTF

length: 14
J: TRBJ1-5
V: TRBV12-3/TRBV12-4
D: .
size: many
DNA: TGTGCCAGCAGTTTAGTTTTTGGTCATCAGCCCCAGCATTTT
CDR3: CASSLVFGHQPQHF

length: 15
J: TRBJ2-1
V: TRBV7-3
D: TRBD2
size: many
DNA: TGTGCCAGCAGCTTCCTAGCGGGGAGCTACAATGAGCAGTTCTTC
CDR3: CASSFLAGSYNEQFF

length: 15
J: TRBJ2-3
V: TRBV6-6
D: TRBD2
size: many
DNA: TGTGCCAGCACCCTCCGCGGGGGGGCCCTAGATACGCAGTATTTT
CDR3: CASTLRGGALDTQYF

length: 16
J: TRBJ2-1
V: TRBV20-1
D: TRBD2
size: few
DNA: TGCAGTGCTAGAGAGGGGTCCAGCGGGGGGAGTAGAGGACAGTTCTTC
CDR3: CSAREGSSGGSRGQFF

length: 12
J: TRBJ2-3
V: TRBV29-1
D: .
size: many
DNA: TGCAGCGTTGGAGGGCCGGTTGATACGCAGTATTTT
CDR3: CSVGGPVDTQYF

length: 18
J: TRBJ1-6
V: TRBV25-1
D: .
size: few
DNA: TGTGCCAGCAGTGAATTCACTTCTGGATCCACCTATAATTCACCCCTCCACTTT
CDR3: CASSEFTSGSTYNSPLHF

length: 12
J: TRBJ2-1
V: TRBV11-2
D: .
size: many
DNA: TGTGCCAGCACCCTAGGGGGTGATGAGCAGTTCTTC
CDR3: CASTLGGDEQFF

length: 12
J: TRBJ1-2
V: TRBV29-1
D: TRBD1
size: many
DNA: TGCAGCGTTAGAGGGGGCCGGGGAGGCTACACCTTC
CDR3: CSVRGGRGGYTF

length: 13
J: TRBJ2-3
V: TRBV4-1
D: .
size: few
DNA: TGCGCCAGCAGCCAAGGTGGGGTAGATACGCAGTATTTT
CDR3: CASSQGGVDTQYF

length: 15
J: TRBJ2-7
V: TRBV20-1
D: TRBD1
size: many
DNA: TGCAGTGCTAGTCCGGTTAGACAGGGGTCATACGAGCAGTACTTC
CDR3: CSASPVRQGSYEQYF

length: 16
J: TRBJ1-6
V: TRBV20-1
D: .
size: many
DNA: TGCAGTGCTAGGTCTTTAGGAGGCGCGGATAATTCACCCCTCCACTTT
CDR3: CSARSLGGADNSPLHF

length: 15
J: TRBJ2-3
V: TRBV29-1
D: .
size: many
DNA: TGCAGCACCGGAGTCTCTTCCACAAGCACAGATACGCAGTATTTT
CDR3: CSTGVSSTSTDTQYF

length: 17
J: TRBJ1-6
V: TRBV27
D: TRBD1
size: many
DNA: TGTGCCAGCAGTTCACCCCCGGGGGCAGGGGGAAATTCACCCCTCCACTTT
CDR3: CASSSPPGAGGNSPLHF

length: 12
J: TRBJ2-1
V: TRBV7-9
D: .
size: few
DNA: TGTGCCAGCAGCCCAGATGGGGATGAGCAGTTCTTC
CDR3: CASSPDGDEQFF

length: 14
J: TRBJ2-3
V: TRBV20-1
D: TRBD2
size: many
DNA: TGCAGTGCTATACTAGCGGGGGGTTCAGATACGCAGTATTTT
CDR3: CSAILAGGSDTQYF

length: 11
J: TRBJ1-1
V: TRBV29-1
D: .
size: many
DNA: TGCAGCGTTGAAATGAACACTGAAGCTTTCTTT
CDR3: CSVEMNTEAFF

length: 14
J: TRBJ1-4
V: TRBV5-1
D: .
size: .
DNA: TGCGCCAGCAGCGAGACAGCTAGTAATGAAAAACTGTTTTTT
CDR3: CASSETASNEKLFF

length: 16
J: TRBJ1-2
V: TRBV7-2
D: .
size: many
DNA: TGTGCCAGCAGCTTAGGAGGGCTTGCGGCGCGGTATGGCTACACCTTC
CDR3: CASSLGGLAARYGYTF

length: 15
J: TRBJ1-5
V: TRBV27
D: .
size: few
DNA: TGTGCCAGCAGTGCATCCCCAAGTCCAAATCAGCCCCAGCATTTT
CDR3: CASSASPSPNQPQHF

length: 14
J: TRBJ2-7
V: TRBV19
D: .
size: .
DNA: TGTGCCAGTAGTATAGATCTTCTCTCCTACGAGCAGTACTTC
CDR3: CASSIDLLSYEQYF

length: 16
J: TRBJ2-7
V: TRBV13
D: TRBD1
size: many
DNA: TGTGCCAGCATCCATTCCCAAGGGCAGGGGGCCTACGAGCAGTACTTC
CDR3: CASIHSQGQGAYEQYF

length: 14
J: TRBJ2-6
V: TRBV6-5
D: .
size: many
DNA: TGTGCCAGCAGGGGCGCGTCTGGGGCCAACGTCCTGACTTTC
CDR3: CASRGASGANVLTF

length: 15
J: TRBJ1-1
V: TRBV9
D: .
size: few
DNA: TGTGCCAGCAGCGTAGTTGGAGACTTGGGCACTGAAGCTTTCTTT
CDR3: CASSVVGDLGTEAFF

length: 14
J: TRBJ1-1
V: TRBV20-1
D: .
size: many
DNA: TGCAGTGCTCCCCCCCGCACATCGAACACTGAAGCTTTCTTT
CDR3: CSAPPRTSNTEAFF

length: 15
J: TRBJ2-7
V: TRBV11-2
D: TRBD2
size: many
DNA: TGTGCCAGCAGCTTATCCCAAACTAGCGATCACGAGCAGTACTTC
CDR3: CASSLSQTSDHEQYF

length: 14
J: TRBJ2-1
V: TRBV20-1
D: .
size: .
DNA: TGCAGTGCTAGAGTCGCAGGGGATTTGGGTGAGCAGTTCTTC
CDR3: CSARVAGDLGEQFF

length: 14
J: TRBJ1-5
V: TRBV6-1
D: .
size: .
DNA: TGTGCCAGCAGTGAACAGGGGTCGAATCAGCCCCAGCATTTT
CDR3: CASSEQGSNQPQHF

length: 16
J: TRBJ2-3
V: TRBV12-3/TRBV12-4
D: .
size: few
DNA: TGTGCCAGCAGTCCGGACCCCTCCACTAGCACAGATACGCAGTATTTT
CDR3: CASSPDPSTSTDTQYF

length: 8
J: TRBJ2-1
V: TRBV29-1
D: .
size: many
DNA: TGCAGCGTTGAAGAGCAGTTCTTC
CDR3: CSVEEQFF

length: 14
J: TRBJ1-1
V: TRBV6-5
D: .
size: few
DNA: TGTGCCAGCAGGCAACACCTTACCAACACTGAAGCTTTCTTT
CDR3: CASRQHLTNTEAFF

length: 16
J: TRBJ1-1
V: TRBV12-3/TRBV12-4
D: .
size: many
DNA: TGTGCCAGCAGTTTAGCGTTCTCAGCAAAGAACACTGAAGCTTTCTTT
CDR3: CASSLAFSAKNTEAFF

length: 14
J: TRBJ1-2
V: TRBV2
D: TRBD1
size: .
DNA: TGTGCCCGCCAATCGTTGACAGGGTTCAATGGCTACACCTTC
CDR3: CARQSLTGFNGYTF

length: 15
J: TRBJ1-4
V: TRBV5-6
D: .
size: many
DNA: TGTGCCAGCAGAGTCCTTGCGGGGGCTAATGAAAAACTGTTTTTT
CDR3: CASRVLAGANEKLFF

length: 18
J: TRBJ1-1
V: TRBV6-5
D: TRBD1
size: .
DNA: TGTGCCAGCAGTCCCGGGACAGGACCTCCATTTCAGAACACTGAAGCTTTCTTT
CDR3: CASSPGTGPPFQNTEAFF

length: 15
J: TRBJ2-7
V: TRBV12-5
D: .
size: few
DNA: TGTGCTAGTGGTTCGGTAGGTGGGCCCTACTACGAGCAGTACTTC
CDR3: CASGSVGGPYYEQYF